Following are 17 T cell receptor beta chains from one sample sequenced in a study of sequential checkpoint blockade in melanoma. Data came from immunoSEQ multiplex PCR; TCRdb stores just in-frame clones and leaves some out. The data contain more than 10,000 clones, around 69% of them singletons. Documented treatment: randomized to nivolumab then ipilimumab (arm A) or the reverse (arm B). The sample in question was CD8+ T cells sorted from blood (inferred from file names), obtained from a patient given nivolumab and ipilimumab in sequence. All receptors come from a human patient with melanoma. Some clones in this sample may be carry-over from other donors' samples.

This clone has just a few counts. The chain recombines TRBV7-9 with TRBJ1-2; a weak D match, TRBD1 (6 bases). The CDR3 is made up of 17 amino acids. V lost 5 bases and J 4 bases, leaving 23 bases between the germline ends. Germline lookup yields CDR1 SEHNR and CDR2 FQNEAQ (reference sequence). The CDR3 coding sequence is TGTGCCAGCAGCCATAGGACAGACAGACGATCTCTCTATGGCTACACCTTC. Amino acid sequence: CASSHRTDRRSLYGYTF.

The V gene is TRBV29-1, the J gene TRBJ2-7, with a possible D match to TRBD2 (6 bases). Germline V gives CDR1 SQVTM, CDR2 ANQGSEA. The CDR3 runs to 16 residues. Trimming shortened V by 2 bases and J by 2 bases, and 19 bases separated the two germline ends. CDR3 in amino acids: CSVEYPHRGLTYEQYF. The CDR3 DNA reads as TGCAGCGTTGAATACCCCCATCGGGGGTTAACCTACGAGCAGTACTTC.

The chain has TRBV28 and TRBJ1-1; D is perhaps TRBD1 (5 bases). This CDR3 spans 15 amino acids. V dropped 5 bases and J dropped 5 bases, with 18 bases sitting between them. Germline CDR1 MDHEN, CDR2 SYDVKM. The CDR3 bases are TGTGCCAGCAGTAAAAACCAGGGATGGCGTACTGAAGCTTTCTTT. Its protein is CASSKNQGWRTEAFF.

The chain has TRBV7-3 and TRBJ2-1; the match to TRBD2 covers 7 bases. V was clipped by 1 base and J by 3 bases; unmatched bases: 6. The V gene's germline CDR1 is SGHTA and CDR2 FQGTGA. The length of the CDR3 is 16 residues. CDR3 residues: CASSLNSGGSYNEQFF. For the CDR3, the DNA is TGTGCCAGCAGCTTAAATTCCGGGGGGAGCTACAATGAGCAGTTCTTC.

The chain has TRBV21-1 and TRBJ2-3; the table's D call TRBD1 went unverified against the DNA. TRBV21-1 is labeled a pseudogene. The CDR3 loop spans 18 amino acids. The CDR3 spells CASSKGGPGCSGTDTQYF. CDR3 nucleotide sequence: TGTGCCAGCAGCAAAGGGGGGCCTGGGTGCTCAGGGACAGATACGCAGTATTTT.

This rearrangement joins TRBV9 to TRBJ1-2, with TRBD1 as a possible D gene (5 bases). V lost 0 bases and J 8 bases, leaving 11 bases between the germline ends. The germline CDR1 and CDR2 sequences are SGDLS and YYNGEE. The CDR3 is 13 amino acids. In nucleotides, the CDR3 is TGTGCCAGCAGCGTAGATACAGGCGGAGGCTACACCTTC. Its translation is CASSVDTGGGYTF. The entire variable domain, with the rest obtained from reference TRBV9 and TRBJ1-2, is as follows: DSGVTQTPKHLITATGQRVTLRCSPRSGDLSVYWYQQSLDQGLQFLIQYYNGEERAKGNILERFSAQQFPDLHSELNLSSLELGDSALYFCASSVDTGGGYTFGSGTRLTVV.

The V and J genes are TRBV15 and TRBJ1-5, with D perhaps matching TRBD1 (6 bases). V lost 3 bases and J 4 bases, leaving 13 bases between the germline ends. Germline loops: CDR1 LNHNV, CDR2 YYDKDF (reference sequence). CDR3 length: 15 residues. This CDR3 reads CATSRWTATNQPQHF. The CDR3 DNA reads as TGTGCCACCAGCAGGTGGACAGCAACTAATCAGCCCCAGCATTTT.

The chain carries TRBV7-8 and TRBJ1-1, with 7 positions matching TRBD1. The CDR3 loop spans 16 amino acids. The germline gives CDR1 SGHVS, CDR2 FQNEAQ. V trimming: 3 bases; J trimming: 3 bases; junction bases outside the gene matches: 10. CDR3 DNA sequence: TGTGCCAGCAGCTTGCACAGGGACAGATGGGACACTGAAGCTTTCTTT. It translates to CASSLHRDRWDTEAFF.

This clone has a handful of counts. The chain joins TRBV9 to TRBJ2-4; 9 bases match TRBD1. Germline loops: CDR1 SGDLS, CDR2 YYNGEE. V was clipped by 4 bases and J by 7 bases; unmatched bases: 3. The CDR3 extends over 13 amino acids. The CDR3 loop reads CASSPGTGNIQYF. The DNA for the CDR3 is TGTGCCAGCAGCCCAGGGACAGGGAACATTCAGTACTTC.

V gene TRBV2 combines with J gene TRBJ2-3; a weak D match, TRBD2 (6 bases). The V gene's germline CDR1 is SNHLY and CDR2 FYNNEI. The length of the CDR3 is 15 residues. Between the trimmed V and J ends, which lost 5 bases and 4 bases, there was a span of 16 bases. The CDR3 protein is CASSLVGGQADTQYF. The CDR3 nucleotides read TGTGCCAGCAGTTTAGTAGGAGGGCAAGCAGATACGCAGTATTTT.

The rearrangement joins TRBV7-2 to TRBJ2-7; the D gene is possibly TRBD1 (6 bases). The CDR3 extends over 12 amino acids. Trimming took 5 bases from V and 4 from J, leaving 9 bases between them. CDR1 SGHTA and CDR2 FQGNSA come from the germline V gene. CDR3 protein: CASSPTGYEQYF. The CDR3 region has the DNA TGTGCCAGCAGCCCTACAGGGTACGAGCAGTACTTC.

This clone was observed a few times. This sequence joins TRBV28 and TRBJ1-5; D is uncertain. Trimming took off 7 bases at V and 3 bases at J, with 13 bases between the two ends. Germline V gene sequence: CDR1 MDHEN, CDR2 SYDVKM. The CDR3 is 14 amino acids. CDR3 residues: CASKVREDNQPQHF. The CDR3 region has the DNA TGTGCCAGCAAGGTTAGGGAGGACAATCAGCCCCAGCATTTT.

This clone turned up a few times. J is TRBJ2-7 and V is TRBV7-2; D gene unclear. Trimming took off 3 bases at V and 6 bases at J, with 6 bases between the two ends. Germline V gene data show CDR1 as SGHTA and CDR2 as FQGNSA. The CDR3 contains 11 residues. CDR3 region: CASSFRREQYF. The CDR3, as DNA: TGTGCCAGCAGCTTCAGGCGCGAGCAGTACTTC. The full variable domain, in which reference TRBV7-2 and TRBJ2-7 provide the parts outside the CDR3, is GAGVSQSPSNKVTEKGKDVELRCDPISGHTALYWYRQSLGQGLEFLIYFQGNSAPDKSGLPSDRFSAERTGGSVSTLTIQRTQQEDSAVYLCASSFRREQYFGPGTRLTVT.

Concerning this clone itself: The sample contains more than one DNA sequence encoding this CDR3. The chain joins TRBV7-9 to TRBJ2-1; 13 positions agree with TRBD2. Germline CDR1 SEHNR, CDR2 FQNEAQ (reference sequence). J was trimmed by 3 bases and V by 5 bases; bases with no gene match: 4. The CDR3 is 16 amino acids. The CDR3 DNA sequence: TGTGCCAGCAGCCCACTAGCGGGGGGGAACTACAATGAGCAGTTCTTC. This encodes CASSPLAGGNYNEQFF.

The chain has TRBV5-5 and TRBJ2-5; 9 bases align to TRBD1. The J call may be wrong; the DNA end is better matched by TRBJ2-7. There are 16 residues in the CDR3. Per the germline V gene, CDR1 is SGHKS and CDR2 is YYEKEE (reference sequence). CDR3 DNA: TGTGCCAGCAGCTTTCTACCCCGGGACAGGGTTTACGAGCAGTACTTC. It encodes CASSFLPRDRVYEQYF.

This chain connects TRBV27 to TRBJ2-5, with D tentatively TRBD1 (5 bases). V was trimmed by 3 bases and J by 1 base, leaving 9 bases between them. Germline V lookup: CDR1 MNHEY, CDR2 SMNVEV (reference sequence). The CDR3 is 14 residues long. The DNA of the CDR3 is TGTGCCAGCAGTTTTATAGACAGCCAAGAGACCCAGTACTTC. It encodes CASSFIDSQETQYF.

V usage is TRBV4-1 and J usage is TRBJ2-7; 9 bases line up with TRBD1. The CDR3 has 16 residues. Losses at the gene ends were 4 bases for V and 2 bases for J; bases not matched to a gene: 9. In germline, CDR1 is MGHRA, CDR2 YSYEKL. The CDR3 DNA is TGCGCCAGCAGCCTAACCGGGACAGGGAAAACCTACGAGCAGTACTTC. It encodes CASSLTGTGKTYEQYF.